This T cell receptor (beta chain) was recovered during a study of identical twins. Study-level findings and limits: Cord blood beta clonotypes present at high abundance carried fewer insertions; no such pattern appeared in memory repertoires. Modelling approaches yielded underestimates of out-of-frame TCR alpha sharing between monozygotic twins. The study based its conclusions on cross-sectional statistical analysis and did not follow the same donors.

The CDR3 contains 15 residues. V lost 5 bases, J lost 1 base, and 12 bases lay in between. Germline assignment: CDR1 MGHRA and CDR2 YSYEKL. Each cDNA held unique molecular identifiers, and template switching gave it a universal primer site. TCRdb called the 5' RACE reads again in MiXCR, with one record for every CDR3 protein. This sample has under 500,000 distinct CDR3 sequences, with approximately 15% found just once. Regarding this clonotype: As yet, its antigen is unknown.

A further study also used this sample, focusing on yellow fever vaccine responses in identical twins.

The chain is built from TRBV4-1 and TRBJ1-3; D remains ambiguous. Sequenced sample: CD4+ T cells sorted from blood. The sequence came from a woman aged 18-30 years in good health. The CDR3 DNA reads as TGCGCCAGCAGCTCTCCGCAGGTTTCTGGAAACACCATATATTTT. Protein product: CASSSPQVSGNTIYF.